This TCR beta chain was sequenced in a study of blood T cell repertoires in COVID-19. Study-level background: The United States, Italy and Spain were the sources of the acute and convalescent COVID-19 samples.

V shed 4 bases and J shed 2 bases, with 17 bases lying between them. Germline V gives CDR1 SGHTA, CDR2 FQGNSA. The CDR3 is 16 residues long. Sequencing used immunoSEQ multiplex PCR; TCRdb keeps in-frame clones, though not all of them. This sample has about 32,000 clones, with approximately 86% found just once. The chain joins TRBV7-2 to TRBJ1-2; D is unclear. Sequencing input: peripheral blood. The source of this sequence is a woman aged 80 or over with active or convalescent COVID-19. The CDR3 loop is CASSSQNRGSNYGYTF. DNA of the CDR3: TGTGCCAGCAGCTCACAAAATCGGGGTTCCAACTATGGCTACACCTTC.